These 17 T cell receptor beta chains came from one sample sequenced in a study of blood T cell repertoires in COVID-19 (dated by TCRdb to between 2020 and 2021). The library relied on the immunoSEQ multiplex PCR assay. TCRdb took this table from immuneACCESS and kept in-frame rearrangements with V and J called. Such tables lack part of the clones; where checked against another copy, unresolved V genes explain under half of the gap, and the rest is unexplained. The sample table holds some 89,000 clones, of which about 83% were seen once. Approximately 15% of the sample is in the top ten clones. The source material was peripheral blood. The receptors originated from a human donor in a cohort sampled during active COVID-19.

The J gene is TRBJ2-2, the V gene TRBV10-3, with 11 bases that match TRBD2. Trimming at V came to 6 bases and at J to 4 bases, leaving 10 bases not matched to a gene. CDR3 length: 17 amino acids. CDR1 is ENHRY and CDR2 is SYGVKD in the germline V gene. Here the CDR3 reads CAISNPLAGVRTGELFF. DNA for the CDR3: TGTGCCATCAGCAACCCACTAGCGGGAGTTCGCACCGGGGAGCTGTTTTTT.

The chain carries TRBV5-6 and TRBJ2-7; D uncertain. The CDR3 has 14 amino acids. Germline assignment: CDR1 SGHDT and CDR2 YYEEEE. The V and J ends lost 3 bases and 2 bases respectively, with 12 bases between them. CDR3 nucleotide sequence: TGTGCCAGCAGCTCTGCTAGATACCCCTACGAGCAGTACTTC. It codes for CASSSARYPYEQYF.

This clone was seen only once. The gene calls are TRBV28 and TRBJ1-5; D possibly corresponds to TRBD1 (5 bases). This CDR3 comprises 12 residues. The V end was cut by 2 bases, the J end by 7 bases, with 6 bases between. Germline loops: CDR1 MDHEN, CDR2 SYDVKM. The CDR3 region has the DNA TGTGCCAGCAGTTTAAAGGGGCAGCCCCAGCATTTT. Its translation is CASSLKGQPQHF.

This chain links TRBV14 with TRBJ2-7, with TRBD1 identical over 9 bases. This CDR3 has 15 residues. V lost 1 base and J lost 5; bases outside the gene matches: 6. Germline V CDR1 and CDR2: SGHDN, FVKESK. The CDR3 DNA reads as TGTGCCAGCAGCCAAGTCATCGACAGGGGGGACGAGCAGTACTTC. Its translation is CASSQVIDRGDEQYF.

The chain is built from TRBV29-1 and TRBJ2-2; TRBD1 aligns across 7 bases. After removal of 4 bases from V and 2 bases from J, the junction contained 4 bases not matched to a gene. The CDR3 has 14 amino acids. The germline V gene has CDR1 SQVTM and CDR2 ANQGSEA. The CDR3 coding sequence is TGCAGCGTTGTAAGGGACAGCAACACCGGGGAGCTGTTTTTT. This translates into CSVVRDSNTGELFF.

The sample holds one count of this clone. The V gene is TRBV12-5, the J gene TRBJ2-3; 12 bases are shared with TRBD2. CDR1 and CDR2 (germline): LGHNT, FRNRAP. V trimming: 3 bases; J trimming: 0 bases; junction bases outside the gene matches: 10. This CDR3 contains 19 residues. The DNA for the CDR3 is TGTGCTAGTGGTTTCCCTCCACTAGCGGGGGGCTTGAGCACAGATACGCAGTATTTT. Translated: CASGFPPLAGGLSTDTQYF.

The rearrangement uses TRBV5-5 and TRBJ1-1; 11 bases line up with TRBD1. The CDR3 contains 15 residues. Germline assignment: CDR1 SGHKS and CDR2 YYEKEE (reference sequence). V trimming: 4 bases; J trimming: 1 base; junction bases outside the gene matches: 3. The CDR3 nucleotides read TGTGCCAGCAGCCCGGACAGGGGGCGGAACACTGAAGCTTTCTTT. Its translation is CASSPDRGRNTEAFF.

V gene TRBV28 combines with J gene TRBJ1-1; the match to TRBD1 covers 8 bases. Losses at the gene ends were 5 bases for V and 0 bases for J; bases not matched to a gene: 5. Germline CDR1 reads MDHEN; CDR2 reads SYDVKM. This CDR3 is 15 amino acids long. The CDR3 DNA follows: TGTGCCAGCAGTAACCAGGGACAGGTGAACACTGAAGCTTTCTTT. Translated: CASSNQGQVNTEAFF.

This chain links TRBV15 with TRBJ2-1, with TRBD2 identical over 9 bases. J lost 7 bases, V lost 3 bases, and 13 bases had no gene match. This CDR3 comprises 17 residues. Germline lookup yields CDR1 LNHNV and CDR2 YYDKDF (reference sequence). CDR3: CATSSPSLAGFGNEQFF. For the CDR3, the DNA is TGTGCCACCAGCAGCCCCTCTCTAGCGGGATTTGGTAATGAGCAGTTCTTC.

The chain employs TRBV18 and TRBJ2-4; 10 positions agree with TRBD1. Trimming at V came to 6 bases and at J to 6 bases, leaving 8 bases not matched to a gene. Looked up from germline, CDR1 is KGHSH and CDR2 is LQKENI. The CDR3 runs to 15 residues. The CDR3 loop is CASSPGTGELNIQYF. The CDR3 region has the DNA TGTGCCAGCTCTCCAGGGACAGGGGAGTTAAACATTCAGTACTTC.

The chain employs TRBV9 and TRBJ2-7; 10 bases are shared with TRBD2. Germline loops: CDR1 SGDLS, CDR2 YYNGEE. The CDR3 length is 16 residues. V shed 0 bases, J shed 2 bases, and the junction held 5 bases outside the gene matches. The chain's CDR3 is CASSVGASGRTYEQYF. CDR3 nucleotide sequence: TGTGCCAGCAGCGTAGGTGCTAGCGGGAGAACCTACGAGCAGTACTTC. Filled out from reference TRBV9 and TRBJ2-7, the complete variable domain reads DSGVTQTPKHLITATGQRVTLRCSPRSGDLSVYWYQQSLDQGLQFLIQYYNGEERAKGNILERFSAQQFPDLHSELNLSSLELGDSALYFCASSVGASGRTYEQYFGPGTRLTVT.

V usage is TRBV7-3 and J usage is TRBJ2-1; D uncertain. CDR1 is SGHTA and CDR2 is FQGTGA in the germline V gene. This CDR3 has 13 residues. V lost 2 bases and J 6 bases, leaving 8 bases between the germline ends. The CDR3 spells CASSLSLSNEQFF. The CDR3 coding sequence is TGTGCCAGCAGCTTATCGCTTAGCAATGAGCAGTTCTTC.

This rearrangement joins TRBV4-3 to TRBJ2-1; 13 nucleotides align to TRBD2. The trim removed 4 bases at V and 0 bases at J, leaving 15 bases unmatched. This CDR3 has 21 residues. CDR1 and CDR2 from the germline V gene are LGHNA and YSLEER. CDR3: CASSLSFPGLAGIDSYNEQFF. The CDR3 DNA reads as TGCGCCAGCAGCCTCTCCTTTCCGGGACTAGCGGGGATTGACTCCTACAATGAGCAGTTCTTC.

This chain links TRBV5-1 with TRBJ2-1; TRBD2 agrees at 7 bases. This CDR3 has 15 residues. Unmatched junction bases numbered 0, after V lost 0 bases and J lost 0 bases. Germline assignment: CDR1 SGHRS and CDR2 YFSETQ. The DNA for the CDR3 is TGCGCCAGCAGCTTGGGCGGGAGCTCCTACAATGAGCAGTTCTTC. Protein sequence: CASSLGGSSYNEQFF. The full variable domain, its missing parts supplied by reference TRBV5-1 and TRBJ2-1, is KAGVTQTPRYLIKTRGQQVTLSCSPISGHRSVSWYQQTPGQGLQFLFEYFSETQRNKGNFPGRFSGRQFSNSRSEMNVSTLELGDSALYLCASSLGGSSYNEQFFGPGTRLTVL.

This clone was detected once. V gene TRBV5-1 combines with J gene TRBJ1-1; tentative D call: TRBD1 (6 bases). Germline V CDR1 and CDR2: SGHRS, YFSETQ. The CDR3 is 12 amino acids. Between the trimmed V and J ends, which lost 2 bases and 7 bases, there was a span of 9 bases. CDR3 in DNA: TGCGCCAGCAGCTTTCAGGGGAATGAAGCTTTCTTT. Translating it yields CASSFQGNEAFF.

The CDR3 region is CASSPPGLTNTGELFF. For the CDR3, the DNA is TGTGCCAGTAGTCCTCCGGGACTAACGAACACCGGGGAGCTGTTTTTT. The V and J genes are TRBV19 and TRBJ2-2; 7 nucleotides align to TRBD2. V shed 5 bases, J shed 0 bases, and the junction held 6 bases outside the gene matches. Germline V gene sequence: CDR1 LNHDA, CDR2 SQIVND (reference sequence). The CDR3 extends over 16 amino acids. Looking up the rest from reference TRBV19 and TRBJ2-2 gives the full variable domain: DGGITQSPKYLFRKEGQNVTLSCEQNLNHDAMYWYRQDPGQGLRLIYYSQIVNDFQKGDIAEGYSVSREKKESFPLTVTSAQKNPTAFYLCASSPPGLTNTGELFFGEGSRLTVL.

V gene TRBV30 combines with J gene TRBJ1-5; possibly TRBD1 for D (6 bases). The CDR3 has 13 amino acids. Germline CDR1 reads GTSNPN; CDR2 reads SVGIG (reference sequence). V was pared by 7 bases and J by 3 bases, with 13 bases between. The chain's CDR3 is CALPYRDNQPQHF. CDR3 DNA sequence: TGTGCCTTGCCCTACAGGGACAATCAGCCCCAGCATTTT.